This TCR beta chain was retrieved from a study of human T cells and chemical hapten exposure. Study-wide context: For sensitization, 2% DPC was applied to an approximately 2 cm by approximately 2 cm patch of upper inner arm skin. The scalp of each patient received a weekly diphenylcyclopropenone dose for the full roughly 26-week study. Findings and caveats of the study: Compared to controls, expanded TCRs made significantly more large clusters of similar CDR3s.

This clonotype came up many times. Its antigen remains unknown. CDR1 is SQVTM and CDR2 is ANQGSEA in the germline V gene. J gave up 4 bases and V 4 bases, and 10 bases lay outside the gene matches. This CDR3 spans 15 amino acids. TCRdb reanalysed the RACE reads using MiXCR and keeps one entry per CDR3 protein. The sample gives 95,000 to 150,000 distinct CDR3 sequences, less than 15% of which show up once; around 2.8% is in the top ten. Time point defined: pre-sensitization, week 0. Described treatment: therapeutic diphenylcyclopropenone sensitization with weekly scalp DPC. Specimen: whole blood, collected in connection with sensitization to the hapten diphenylcyclopropenone (DPC). This TCR was recovered from a young woman with alopecia areata. Some clones in this sample may be carry-over from other donors' samples. The chain joins TRBV29-1 to TRBJ1-5; TRBD1 aligns across 7 bases. This CDR3 reads CSVGPGQRDNQPQHF. CDR3 DNA sequence: TGCAGCGTTGGACCGGGACAGCGAGATAATCAGCCCCAGCATTTT.